What follows is one TCR beta chain and its context. Antigen unknown. This sample also contains other DNA sequences that code for the same CDR3. RNA extraction and reverse transcription yielded cDNA as sequencing template. Produced via immunoSEQ multiplex PCR; TCRdb's table is partial and in-frame only. The sample contains fewer than 350,000 clones, about three fifths of which appear only once. This record belongs to a study of CD8+ T cells in alopecia areata. The study's findings and limits: Lesional tissue from the scalp (especially in alopecia totalis/universalis) showed higher clonality than normal scalp. Treatment with tofacitinib significantly lowered scalp clonality and reduced expanded CD8+ clones among the top 100.

CDR3 length: 13 amino acids. The germline V gene encodes CDR1 SEHNR and CDR2 FQNEAQ (reference sequence). Trimming cost V 5 bases and J 1 base, with 8 bases left between them. Treatment denoted: oral pan-JAK inhibitor, 5-10 mg twice daily. The starting material was CD4+ T cells sorted from blood, obtained at week 24, from a patient treated with tofacitinib. The source of this sequence is a human donor with alopecia areata. The genes are TRBV7-9 and TRBJ1-1, with D perhaps matching TRBD1 (6 bases). The CDR3 DNA sequence: TGTGCCAGCAGCCTACAGGGGAACACTGAAGCTTTCTTT. Translation: CASSLQGNTEAFF.